This entry lists 13 T cell receptor beta chains sequenced from one sample in a study of OX40 agonist ivuxolimab in advanced cancers. The data were produced by immunoSEQ multiplex PCR, yet TCRdb's version contains in-frame clones alone and is incomplete. The table lists 77,000 or so clones, over 70% of them singletons. The sequencing used CD4+ or CD8+ T cells sorted from blood, collected in a trial of the OX40 agonist ivuxolimab. These receptor sequences come from an adult with an advanced solid tumor such as melanoma, head and neck, liver or kidney cancer.

This chain links TRBV2 with TRBJ1-3, with D perhaps matching TRBD1 (5 bases). The CDR3 loop spans 15 amino acids. Germline V gene lookup returns CDR1 SNHLY and CDR2 FYNNEI. V lost 4 bases, J lost 4 bases, and 14 bases lay in between. Written as DNA, the CDR3 is TGTGCCAGCAGTGTAATTTCAGGGAGCGGAAACACCATATATTTT. It codes for CASSVISGSGNTIYF.

The chain recombines TRBV7-6 with TRBJ2-2; D perhaps matches TRBD2 (6 bases). Germline V lookup: CDR1 SGHVS, CDR2 FNYEAQ. Trimming removed 5 bases at V and 4 bases at J, with 17 bases between. The CDR3 contains 16 residues. CDR3 nucleotide sequence: TGTGCCAGCAGCCCCCTCAGCGCGGGGAGCACCGGGGAGCTGTTTTTT. Its translation is CASSPLSAGSTGELFF. Based on the CDR3 plus reference TRBV7-6 and TRBJ2-2, the full variable domain is GAGVSQSPRYKVTKRGQDVALRCDPISGHVSLYWYRQALGQGPEFLTYFNYEAQQDKSGLPNDRFSAERPEGSISTLTIQRTEQRDSAMYRCASSPLSAGSTGELFFGEGSRLTVL.

The chain couples TRBV6-5 to TRBJ2-3; D is undetermined. Trimming cost V 2 bases and J 0 bases, with 9 bases left between them. Germline lookup yields CDR1 MNHEY and CDR2 SVGAGI. This CDR3 has 15 residues. The CDR3 DNA reads as TGTGCCAGCAGTTACGGGTATCAAAGCACAGATACGCAGTATTTT. Translation gives CASSYGYQSTDTQYF.

The V and J genes are TRBV5-1 and TRBJ2-5; tentative D call: TRBD1 (6 bases). CDR1 SGHRS and CDR2 YFSETQ come from the germline V gene. Trimming shortened V by 0 bases and J by 2 bases, and 8 bases separated the two germline ends. The CDR3 covers 14 residues. DNA for the CDR3: TGCGCCAGCAGCTTGGCAGGGGCTCAAGAGACCCAGTACTTC. It yields the protein CASSLAGAQETQYF. Complete variable domain (other parts from reference TRBV5-1 and TRBJ2-5): KAGVTQTPRYLIKTRGQQVTLSCSPISGHRSVSWYQQTPGQGLQFLFEYFSETQRNKGNFPGRFSGRQFSNSRSEMNVSTLELGDSALYLCASSLAGAQETQYFGPGTRLLVL.

V and J are TRBV4-2 and TRBJ2-2, with D uncertain. CDR1 and CDR2 from the germline V gene are LGHNA and YNFKEQ. The CDR3 sequence is 14 residues long. V lost 0 bases and J 6 bases, leaving 8 bases between the germline ends. Here the CDR3 DNA reads TGTGCCAGCAGCCAAGAGATTCAGGCCGGGGAGCTGTTTTTT. It codes for CASSQEIQAGELFF.

V gene TRBV6-1 combines with J gene TRBJ2-7, with D unresolved. CDR1 is MNHNS and CDR2 is SASEGT in the germline V gene. V was pared by 11 bases and J by 3 bases, with 8 bases between. This CDR3 is built from 10 residues. CDR3: CAPRCYEQYF. The CDR3 nucleotides read TGTGCCCCCAGGTGCTACGAGCAGTACTTC.

CDR3 loop: CSVGPGQAEQYF. CDR3 bases: TGCAGCGTTGGACCGGGCCAAGCCGAGCAGTACTTC. V is TRBV29-1 and J is TRBJ2-7; D uncertain. Trimming cost V 4 bases and J 6 bases, with 13 bases left between them. This CDR3 has 12 residues. CDR1 SQVTM and CDR2 ANQGSEA come from the germline V gene.

CDR3 residues: CASSFLLAGGMSSYNEQFF. The CDR3 coding sequence is TGTGCCAGCAGCTTCTTACTAGCGGGGGGTATGAGCTCCTACAATGAGCAGTTCTTC. This rearrangement joins TRBV11-3 to TRBJ2-1, with TRBD2 identical over 12 bases. The CDR3 length is 19 residues. Germline V CDR1 and CDR2: SGHNT, YENEEA. Trimming cost V 3 bases and J 0 bases; bases outside gene matches: 9.

The CDR3 nucleotides are TGTGCCAGCAGCTTAGGTGTTCAGCCCCAGCATTTT. It codes for CASSLGVQPQHF. V gene TRBV7-2 combines with J gene TRBJ1-5, with D uncertain. Germline lookup yields CDR1 SGHTA and CDR2 FQGNSA. The CDR3 consists of 12 residues. V was pared by 1 base and J by 6 bases, with 4 bases between.

The V and J genes are TRBV5-1 and TRBJ2-1; maybe TRBD2 (5 bases). Per germline, CDR1 SGHRS and CDR2 YFSETQ. The CDR3 spans 16 residues. Trimming shortened V by 5 bases and J by 0 bases, and 15 bases separated the two germline ends. CDR3 nucleotide sequence: TGCGCCAGCAGTTTCCCTAGCAGCCGCTCCTACAATGAGCAGTTCTTC. Protein: CASSFPSSRSYNEQFF.

This clone was observed a handful of times. The rearrangement links TRBV6-1 to TRBJ1-4; tentatively, D is TRBD1 (5 bases). The V and J ends lost 4 bases and 8 bases respectively, with 11 bases between them. This CDR3 contains 13 residues. Per the germline V gene, CDR1 is MNHNS and CDR2 is SASEGT. The CDR3 is CASSVVGTEKLFF. For the CDR3, the DNA is TGTGCCAGCAGTGTCGTGGGGACGGAAAAACTGTTTTTT.

V is TRBV2 and J is TRBJ1-5, with D possibly matching TRBD1 (6 bases). Germline assignment: CDR1 SNHLY and CDR2 FYNNEI. Trimming stripped 2 bases from V and 7 bases from J, with 18 bases between. The CDR3 covers 16 residues. CDR3 protein: CASSENLQGSDQPQHF. CDR3 DNA sequence: TGTGCCAGCAGTGAAAACCTACAGGGATCAGACCAGCCCCAGCATTTT.

V usage is TRBV7-6 and J usage is TRBJ1-1; D is unresolved. CDR3 length equals 14 residues. Germline V gene sequence: CDR1 SGHVS, CDR2 FNYEAQ. Deletions cut 4 bases from V and 3 bases from J, with 12 bases between. The CDR3 loop reads CASSSTNTDTEAFF. CDR3 nucleotides: TGTGCCAGCAGCTCCACAAATACCGACACTGAAGCTTTCTTT.